One sample yielded the 6 T cell receptor beta chains listed below, sequenced in a study of PD-1 blockade in classical Hodgkin lymphoma. Assay used: immunoSEQ multiplex PCR; TCRdb lists only in-frame clones, some missing. The sample yields roughly 29,000 clones, approximately 91% seen once. Time point in this sample: newly diagnosed, previously untreated cHL patient sample. Source material: peripheral blood mononuclear cells (PBMCs). Every receptor here comes from a human donor with classical Hodgkin lymphoma.

The chain links TRBV27 to TRBJ2-4; D remains ambiguous. The CDR3 spans 13 residues. The V and J ends lost 0 bases and 5 bases respectively, with 5 bases between them. Germline V gene data show CDR1 as MNHEY and CDR2 as SMNVEV (reference sequence). The CDR3 region has the DNA TGTGCCAGCAGTTTATCTTGGGAAAACATTCAGTACTTC. Its translation is CASSLSWENIQYF.

This chain connects TRBV5-1 to TRBJ2-1; 10 bases line up with TRBD1. The CDR3 totals 15 residues. CDR1 and CDR2 (germline): SGHRS, YFSETQ. The ends lost 6 bases at V and 9 bases at J; junction bases unmatched: 12. The CDR3 coding sequence is TGCGCCAGCACTATATCCGGGACAGGGGCAGTTGAGCAGTTCTTC. Residues: CASTISGTGAVEQFF.

This clone was picked up one time. The V call is TRBV6-5, the J call TRBJ1-1; TRBD1 is a possible D gene (5 bases). This CDR3 is built from 13 residues. Germline values: CDR1 MNHEY, CDR2 SVGAGI. Trimming left V 6 bases short and J 5 bases short, with 13 bases between. Here the CDR3 DNA reads TGTGCCAGCAGGAGGGCGGGGGGGACTGAAGCTTTCTTT. This translates into CASRRAGGTEAFF.

The chain uses TRBV7-2 and TRBJ2-5; 12 bases fit TRBD2. CDR1 is SGHTA and CDR2 is FQGNSA in the germline V gene. CDR3 length equals 16 residues. J lost 4 bases, V lost 1 base, and 4 bases had no gene match. This chain's CDR3 is CASSLDLAGGRETQYF. The CDR3 nucleotides read TGTGCCAGCAGCTTAGATCTAGCGGGAGGGAGAGAGACCCAGTACTTC.

This rearrangement joins TRBV25-1 to TRBJ1-1, with a possible D match to TRBD1 (5 bases). Trimming cost V 8 bases and J 9 bases, with 19 bases left between them. The CDR3 spans 13 residues. CDR1 is MGHDK and CDR2 is SYGVNS in the germline V gene. In DNA form, the CDR3 reads TGTGCCAGCCAGACAGAAAACAGACCTCAAGCTTTCTTT. Protein sequence: CASQTENRPQAFF. The full variable domain, rest sourced from reference TRBV25-1 and TRBJ1-1, is EADIYQTPRYLVIGTGKKITLECSQTMGHDKMYWYQQDPGMELHLIHYSYGVNSTEKGDLSSESTVSRIRTEHFPLTLESARPSHTSQYLCASQTENRPQAFFGQGTRLTVV.

The chain carries TRBV25-1 and TRBJ2-3, with D possibly TRBD2 on 5 matching bases. Germline V CDR1 and CDR2: MGHDK, SYGVNS. V lost 3 bases and J 0 bases, leaving 10 bases between the germline ends. The CDR3 contains 15 residues. The CDR3 sequence: CASSETTSSTDTQYF. The CDR3 region has the DNA TGTGCCAGCAGTGAGACTACCTCTAGCACAGATACGCAGTATTTT.